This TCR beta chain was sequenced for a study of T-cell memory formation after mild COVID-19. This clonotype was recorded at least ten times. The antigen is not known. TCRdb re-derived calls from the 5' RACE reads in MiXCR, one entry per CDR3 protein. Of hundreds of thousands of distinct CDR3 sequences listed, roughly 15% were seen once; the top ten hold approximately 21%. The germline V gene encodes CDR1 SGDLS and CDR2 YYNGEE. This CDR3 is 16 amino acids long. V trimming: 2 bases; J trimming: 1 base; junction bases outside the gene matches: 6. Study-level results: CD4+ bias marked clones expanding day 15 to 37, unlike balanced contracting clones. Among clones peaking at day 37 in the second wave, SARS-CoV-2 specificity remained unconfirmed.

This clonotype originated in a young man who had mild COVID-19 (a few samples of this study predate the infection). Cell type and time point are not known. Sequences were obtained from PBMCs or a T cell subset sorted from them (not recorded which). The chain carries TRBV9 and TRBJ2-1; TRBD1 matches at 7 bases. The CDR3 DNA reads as TGTGCCAGCAGCGTCCGGACAGGTTTATCCTACAATGAGCAGTTCTTC. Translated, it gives CASSVRTGLSYNEQFF.